The 28 T cell receptor beta chains below all came from one sample that was sequenced in a study of post-analysis software for immune sequencing data. No antigen has been identified for these receptors. The TCR beta cDNA libraries carried unique molecular identifiers. TCRdb analysed the PCR reads with MiXCR anew, one entry per CDR3 protein. The table includes about 770,000 distinct CDR3 sequences, 40% to 55% detected once. Points from the study as a whole: Compared with controls, patients had more of about five TRBV segments, including TRBV5-6, TRBV5-1 and TRBV20-1.

Specimen: blood. The receptors shown here come from a girl aged 10 to 17 with multiple sclerosis.

In this sample, this clonotype turned up a few times. The chain couples TRBV6-6 to TRBJ2-3; no clear D gene. The CDR3 has 16 amino acids. Trimming took off 6 bases at V and 2 bases at J, with 18 bases between the two ends. Germline CDR1 is MNHNY and CDR2 is SVGAGI (reference sequence). CDR3 DNA: TGTGCCAGCAGCCTTACATCTGGGCGGTTCACAGATACGCAGTATTTT. Translated, it gives CASSLTSGRFTDTQYF.

The chain joins TRBV9 to TRBJ2-5, with no clear D. The CDR3 runs to 14 residues. V lost 4 bases, J lost 5 bases, and 15 bases lay in between. The germline gives CDR1 SGDLS, CDR2 YYNGEE. This chain's CDR3 is CASSTGPSGETQYF. In DNA form, the CDR3 reads TGTGCCAGCAGCACCGGGCCAAGTGGGGAGACCCAGTACTTC.

This rearrangement joins TRBV6-6 to TRBJ2-3, with TRBD1 matching over 9 bases. This CDR3 comprises 16 residues. J was trimmed by 4 bases and V by 2 bases; bases with no gene match: 7. Per the germline V gene, CDR1 is MNHNY and CDR2 is SVGAGI (reference sequence). CDR3 loop: CASSYLGQGSSDTQYF. The CDR3 DNA reads as TGTGCCAGCAGTTACCTCGGACAGGGGTCGTCAGATACGCAGTATTTT.

This clonotype came up a few times. For the CDR3, the DNA is TGTGCCAGCAGCCAAGGCGGGTCCTACTACAATGAGCAGTTCTTC. Amino acids: CASSQGGSYYNEQFF. The V gene is TRBV14, the J gene TRBJ2-1; D is possibly TRBD2 (5 bases). CDR3 length: 15 amino acids. Germline CDR1 SGHDN, CDR2 FVKESK. The ends were cut back, 1 base at V and 3 bases at J, with 10 bases in the middle.

This clonotype is a singleton in its sample. This chain joins TRBV4-1 and TRBJ1-4; 7 bases map to TRBD1. The CDR3 covers 15 residues. The germline gives CDR1 MGHRA, CDR2 YSYEKL. With V trimmed by 3 bases and J by 7 bases, 8 bases remained unmatched. CDR3 sequence reads: CASSQTGTASEKLFF. As DNA, the CDR3 is TGCGCCAGCAGCCAGACCGGGACAGCCTCTGAAAAACTGTTTTTT.

This clonotype was observed once. The gene calls are TRBV7-9 and TRBJ1-1; 10 bases are a match to TRBD1. The germline V gene encodes CDR1 SEHNR and CDR2 FQNEAQ (reference sequence). V lost 5 bases to trimming and J lost 7 bases; unmatched junction nucleotides: 4. CDR3 size: 13 residues. CDR3 DNA sequence: TGTGCCAGCAGCGTCCGGGACAGGGGTGAAGCTTTCTTT. It specifies CASSVRDRGEAFF.

The chain has TRBV29-1 and TRBJ1-1, with 8 positions matching TRBD1. This CDR3 is built from 16 residues. Per the germline V gene, CDR1 is SQVTM and CDR2 is ANQGSEA. Trimming at V came to 0 bases and at J to 4 bases, leaving 10 bases not matched to a gene. CDR3 region: CSVEDRGRGAGTEAFF. In nucleotides, the CDR3 is TGCAGCGTTGAAGACAGGGGGCGAGGTGCGGGCACTGAAGCTTTCTTT. Variable domain in full (rest from reference TRBV29-1 and TRBJ1-1): SAVISQKPSRDICQRGTSLTIQCQVDSQVTMMFWYRQQPGQSLTLIATANQGSEATYESGFVIDKFPISRPNLTFSTLTVSNMSPEDSSIYLCSVEDRGRGAGTEAFFGQGTRLTVV.

V is TRBV7-3 and J is TRBJ2-5; 9 bases map to TRBD1. The CDR3 is made up of 14 amino acids. Trimming cost V 5 bases and J 7 bases; bases outside gene matches: 8. Germline CDR1 and CDR2: SGHTA and FQGTGA. The CDR3 protein is CASSLDRGEGTQYF. The CDR3 DNA is TGTGCCAGCAGCCTGGACAGGGGCGAGGGGACCCAGTACTTC.

V usage is TRBV15 and J usage is TRBJ2-5; 8 bases agree with TRBD1. The ends lost 7 bases at V and 11 bases at J; junction bases unmatched: 12. The CDR3 sequence is 13 residues long. Looked up from germline, CDR1 is LNHNV and CDR2 is YYDKDF (reference sequence). The CDR3 DNA is TGTGCCACCAACTCTCGGACAGGGTGGCAGCAGTACTTC. This translates into CATNSRTGWQQYF.

This clonotype was observed a handful of times. This chain uses TRBV6-2 or TRBV6-3 with TRBJ2-1, with 13 bases fitting TRBD2. Trimming took 5 bases from V and 6 from J; bases not matched to a gene: 10. The CDR3 has 17 residues. Germline CDR1 MNHEY, CDR2 SVGEGT. Here the CDR3 DNA reads TGTGCCAGCAGTCGGCGGGGGGGACTAGCGGGATTCAATGAGCAGTTCTTC. Its protein is CASSRRGGLAGFNEQFF.

The chain joins TRBV27 to TRBJ2-1; 9 nucleotides match TRBD2. Trimming cost V 6 bases and J 10 bases; bases outside gene matches: 7. CDR3 length: 13 residues. Germline values: CDR1 MNHEY, CDR2 SMNVEV (reference sequence). The CDR3 region has the DNA TGTGCCAGCAGAAGCGGGGGGCGTGGGGAGCAGTTCTTC. It translates to CASRSGGRGEQFF.

As for this clonotype: A read error may produce the germline difference seen at one junction end. This chain uses TRBV7-2 with TRBJ1-1; TRBD1 is a possible D gene (6 bases). This CDR3 contains 16 residues. CDR1 and CDR2 (germline): SGHTA, FQGNSA. The CDR3 nucleotides read TGTGCCAGTAGCTTAAGGCCGCCAGGGGTTAGCACTGAAGCTTTCTTT. Its protein is CASSLRPPGVSTEAFF.

The chain couples TRBV7-3 to TRBJ2-1; a weak D match, TRBD2 (5 bases). The CDR3 has 15 amino acids. The germline V and J ends were trimmed by 4 bases and 7 bases, with 17 bases remaining between them. Germline V gene data show CDR1 as SGHTA and CDR2 as FQGTGA. The CDR3: CASSSESGSGNEQFF. The DNA for the CDR3 is TGTGCCAGCAGCTCTGAATCTGGGTCGGGGAATGAGCAGTTCTTC.

This clonotype was picked up a small number of times. The chain recombines TRBV28 with TRBJ1-1; no clear D. Trimming took off 4 bases at V and 4 bases at J, with 7 bases between the two ends. Germline V gives CDR1 MDHEN, CDR2 SYDVKM. The CDR3 consists of 12 residues. Here the CDR3 reads CASSYVGTEAFF. The CDR3 bases are TGTGCCAGCAGTTACGTTGGCACTGAAGCTTTCTTT.

This chain links TRBV28 with TRBJ2-4; TRBD2 is a possible D gene (6 bases). The length of the CDR3 is 13 residues. The germline V gene encodes CDR1 MDHEN and CDR2 SYDVKM. V shed 6 bases and J shed 13 bases, with 19 bases lying between them. The CDR3 sequence is CASRGGGVREQYF. The CDR3 DNA follows: TGTGCCAGCAGAGGAGGAGGGGTTCGGGAGCAGTACTTC.

This clonotype was counted between two and nine times. The chain recombines TRBV7-9 with TRBJ2-1; tentatively, D is TRBD1 (5 bases). Germline CDR1 and CDR2: SEHNR and FQNEAQ (reference sequence). Trimming removed 2 bases at V and 0 bases at J, with 8 bases between. The CDR3 length is 15 residues. CDR3 DNA sequence: TGTGCCAGCAGCTTACAGGGCAGCTCCTACAATGAGCAGTTCTTC. It is translated as CASSLQGSSYNEQFF.

In its sample, this clonotype was seen a few times. V gene TRBV7-2 combines with J gene TRBJ2-7, with 11 bases lining up with TRBD2. This CDR3 spans 15 amino acids. Germline-derived CDR1 and CDR2 are SGHTA and FQGNSA. Germline trimming cut 5 bases from V and 2 bases from J; bases unmatched to any gene: 5. The CDR3 DNA reads as TGTGCCAGCAGCCGGACTAGCGGGCCCCCCTACGAGCAGTACTTC. Translating gives CASSRTSGPPYEQYF. The full variable domain, in which reference TRBV7-2 and TRBJ2-7 provide the parts outside the CDR3, is GAGVSQSPSNKVTEKGKDVELRCDPISGHTALYWYRQSLGQGLEFLIYFQGNSAPDKSGLPSDRFSAERTGGSVSTLTIQRTQQEDSAVYLCASSRTSGPPYEQYFGPGTRLTVT.

This clonotype was seen a single time. The V gene is TRBV20-1, the J gene TRBJ2-1; the match to TRBD2 covers 11 bases. The germline V gene has CDR1 DFQATT and CDR2 SNEGSKA (reference sequence). The CDR3 totals 16 residues. The CDR3 DNA reads as TGCAGCAGCGGGACTAGCGGAGTGGAATCCTACAATGAGCAGTTCTTC. This codes for CSSGTSGVESYNEQFF.

J is TRBJ1-2 and V is TRBV7-9; tentative D call: TRBD1 (6 bases). This CDR3 comprises 13 residues. The V gene lost 6 bases and the J gene lost 5 bases, with 13 bases spanning the gap. Germline V gives CDR1 SEHNR, CDR2 FQNEAQ (reference sequence). In DNA form, the CDR3 reads TGTGCCAGCAGTCGCGAGGGGGATTATGGCTACACCTTC. Translated, it gives CASSREGDYGYTF. The variable domain in full, with the rest retrieved from reference TRBV7-9 and TRBJ1-2, is DTGVSQNPRHKITKRGQNVTFRCDPISEHNRLYWYRQTLGQGPEFLTYFQNEAQLEKSRLLSDRFSAERPKGSFSTLEIQRTEQGDSAMYLCASSREGDYGYTFGSGTRLTVV.

This chain connects TRBV5-1 to TRBJ1-2; no reliable D call. CDR1 and CDR2 from the germline V gene are SGHRS and YFSETQ. V shed 0 bases and J shed 8 bases, with 11 bases lying between them. This CDR3 contains 13 residues. The CDR3 region is CASSLDEGAGYTF. CDR3 nucleotide sequence: TGCGCCAGCAGCTTGGACGAGGGAGCGGGCTACACCTTC.

The chain recombines TRBV28 with TRBJ2-1; 7 nucleotides agree with TRBD2. The CDR3 is 12 amino acids. Germline CDR1 and CDR2: MDHEN and SYDVKM. The V segment lost 5 bases and the J segment 10 bases; nucleotides outside the gene matches: 5. The CDR3 coding sequence is TGTGCCAGCAGTAAGACTAGCCGGGAGCAGTTCTTC. Its translation is CASSKTSREQFF.

The chain combines TRBV29-1 with TRBJ2-5; 7 positions agree with TRBD2. The V and J ends lost 8 bases and 4 bases, in that order; junction bases with no gene match: 7. Germline V gives CDR1 SQVTM, CDR2 ANQGSEA. The CDR3 extends over 12 amino acids. CDR3 in DNA: TGCAGCTGGGGGAGGGCCGGAGAGACCCAGTACTTC. It translates to CSWGRAGETQYF.

Notes on this clonotype: One end of the junction varies from germline; a read error may be responsible. V usage is TRBV28 and J usage is TRBJ2-7; TRBD2 aligns across 14 bases. The CDR3 totals 16 residues. The germline V gene has CDR1 MDHEN and CDR2 SYDVKM. The CDR3 sequence: CATSSGLAGAHYEQYF. CDR3 in DNA: TGTGCCACCAGTTCGGGACTAGCGGGAGCTCACTACGAGCAGTACTTC. The full variable domain, with the rest looked up from reference TRBV28 and TRBJ2-7, is DVKVTQSSRYLVKRTGEKVFLECVQDMDHENMFWYRQDPGLGLRLIYFSYDVKMKEKGDIPEGYSVSREKKERFSLILESASTNQTSMYLCATSSGLAGAHYEQYFGPGTRLTVT.

This rearrangement joins TRBV7-9 to TRBJ1-6; D remains unclear. With 1 base removed from V and 11 bases from J, the gap between germline ends came to 6 bases. This CDR3 comprises 12 residues. From germline, CDR1 is SEHNR and CDR2 FQNEAQ (reference sequence). DNA for the CDR3: TGTGCCAGCAGCTTAGGTCCGGCACCCCTCCACTTT. Translating it yields CASSLGPAPLHF. Together with reference TRBV7-9 and TRBJ1-6, the CDR3 gives the full variable domain: DTGVSQNPRHKITKRGQNVTFRCDPISEHNRLYWYRQTLGQGPEFLTYFQNEAQLEKSRLLSDRFSAERPKGSFSTLEIQRTEQGDSAMYLCASSLGPAPLHFGNGTRLTVT.

The chain couples TRBV5-1 to TRBJ2-5; D possibly corresponds to TRBD2 (6 bases). CDR1 is SGHRS and CDR2 is YFSETQ in the germline V gene. V gave up 4 bases and J gave up 1 base, with 11 bases separating them. The CDR3 consists of 14 residues. In DNA, the CDR3 is TGCGCCAGCAGCGACCGGGACTTCCAAGAGACCCAGTACTTC. Amino acid sequence: CASSDRDFQETQYF.

The gene calls are TRBV27 and TRBJ1-1; possible D gene TRBD1, 6 bases. Germline loops: CDR1 MNHEY, CDR2 SMNVEV (reference sequence). The CDR3 length is 13 residues. With 6 bases removed from V and 2 bases from J, the gap between germline ends came to 10 bases. Here the CDR3 DNA reads TGTGCCAGCAGGACAGGTGAAAACACTGAAGCTTTCTTT. Amino acid sequence: CASRTGENTEAFF.

V gene TRBV5-1 combines with J gene TRBJ2-1; 8 nucleotides line up with TRBD2. Germline CDR1 and CDR2: SGHRS and YFSETQ. CDR3 length: 15 residues. With 1 base clipped from V and 2 bases from J, the junction kept 2 bases outside the gene matches. The CDR3 sequence is CASSLLAGTYNEQFF. In nucleotides, the CDR3 is TGCGCCAGCAGCTTGTTAGCGGGGACCTACAATGAGCAGTTCTTC.

This clonotype has more than one count but fewer than ten. The chain recombines TRBV10-2 with TRBJ2-1; possibly TRBD1 or TRBD2 for D (5 bases each). The CDR3 spans 13 residues. Germline loops: CDR1 WSHSY, CDR2 SAAADI. Trimming left V 8 bases short and J 7 bases short, with 15 bases between. The CDR3 loop reads CASAGEGWNEQFF. For the CDR3, the DNA is TGCGCCAGCGCAGGAGAGGGGTGGAATGAGCAGTTCTTC.